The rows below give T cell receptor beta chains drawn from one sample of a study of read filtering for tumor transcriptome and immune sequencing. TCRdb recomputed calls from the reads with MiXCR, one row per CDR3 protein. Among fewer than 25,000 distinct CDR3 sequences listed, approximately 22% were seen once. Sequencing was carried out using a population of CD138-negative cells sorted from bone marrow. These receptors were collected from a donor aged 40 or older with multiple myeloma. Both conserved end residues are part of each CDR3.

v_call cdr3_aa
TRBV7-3 CASSWDRNEQFF
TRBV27 CASSLSGETQYF
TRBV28 CASDRGQEQPQHF
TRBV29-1 CSIMSGDTGELFF
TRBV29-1 CSVAMGGTGANVLTF
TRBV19 CASSISGQGEDEQFF
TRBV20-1 CSARIVETGENNTEAFF
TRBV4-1 CASSHTWGDTGELFF
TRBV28 CASSGRGPSGANVLTF
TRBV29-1 CSARTSEYYDEQFF
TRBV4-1 CASSQRTSGLYNEQFF
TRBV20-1 CSARDRDRGSMNTAAFF
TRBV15 CATSSRRDRVTGELFF
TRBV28 CASSTLQMGNEQYF
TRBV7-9 CASSQSRGSGANVLTF
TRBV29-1 CSAGRADEQFF
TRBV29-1 CSVEGGHTGELFF
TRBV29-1 CSVRPGTSTDTQYF
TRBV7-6 CVSSPPPGNEQFF
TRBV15 CATSSASGSTDTQYF
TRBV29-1 CSVGTSGKGSGANVLTF
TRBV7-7 CVSSLGTSGYNEQFF
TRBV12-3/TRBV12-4 CASSLRGASNQPQHF
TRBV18 CASAPTSVPGGELFF
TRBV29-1 CSVDGSRSSYHEQFF
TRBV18 CASSRGTSVSSYNEQFF
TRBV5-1 CASSLARQGGDEQFF
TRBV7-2 CASSFSSGGTYNEQFF
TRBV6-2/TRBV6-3 CASSTGQVRVNTEAFF
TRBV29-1 CSVEGQESSYNEQFF
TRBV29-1 CSVVPGTANEQFF
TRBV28 CASSLLGNNQPQHF
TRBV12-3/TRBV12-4 CASSSGLAVDIQYF
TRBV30 CACRDRGTEAFF
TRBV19 CASSLDTYNEQFF
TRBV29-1 CSVEEGGEGHEQYF
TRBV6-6 CASSSRDRFNQPQHF
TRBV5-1 CASSLVGETQYF
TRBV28 CASSREGKDTQYF
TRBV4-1 CASSLESVDRARLAGEDEQFF
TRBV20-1 CSVTDGPNERLF
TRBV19 CASSIDSGTNRYEQYF
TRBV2 CASRELAGGRNEQFF
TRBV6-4 CASRDGAPNYGYTF
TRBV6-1 CASSEAGATEAFF
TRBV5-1 CASSLDGLAGTADTQYF
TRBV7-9 CASSSTQNTEAFF
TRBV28 CASSPTGQGGEQYF
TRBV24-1 CATSEAGGRETQYF
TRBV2 CASKNGLAGVEQFF
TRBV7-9 CASSDGLAANYEQFF
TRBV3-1 CASRSGEGAVNEQYF
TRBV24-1 CATSPGTGAGSYEQYF
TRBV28 CASLGLAGDKSYEQYF
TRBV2 CASSEDLAERPTF
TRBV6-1 CVSGEAGATEAFF
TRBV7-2 CASSLENTQYF
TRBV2 CASSRGDRGYSNQPQHF
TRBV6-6 CASSLLLAGGEQYF